This T cell receptor beta chain was documented in a study of OX40 agonist ivuxolimab in advanced cancers. For the wider study: Ivuxolimab was an agonistic, fully human IgG2 monoclonal antibody directed against OX40 (CD134), a costimulatory receptor. Peripheral TCRbeta sequencing aimed to test whether ivuxolimab altered TCR sequence diversity and caused clonal T-cell expansion. In the dose-escalation cohort, about four fifths of patients were male, and the mean age was 60 years with a range of about 23 to 79. Intravenous ivuxolimab was administered to patients every 2 weeks at six dose levels: 0.01, 0.1, 0.3, 1.5, 3 and 10 mg/kg. Prior anti-PD-1, anti-PD-L1 or anti-CTLA-4 therapy was permitted, and checkpoint inhibitors had been received by roughly 42% of dose-escalation patients. The paper describes the monotherapy dose-escalation part (N ≈ 52 patients) of the phase I trial of ivuxolimab. Partial responses occurred in three dose-escalation patients, of whom one had hepatocellular carcinoma and two had cutaneous melanoma. Of the roughly 53 patients in dose escalation, 19 had hepatocellular carcinoma, approximately 15 had melanoma, 9 had renal cell carcinoma and 9 had head and neck cancer.

Patients with a history of autoimmune disease or receiving systemic immunosuppression were excluded from the trial. Peripheral blood for TCR sequencing was collected from all dose cohorts at baseline, on cycle 4 day 1, and on cycle 7 day 1. Samples were obtained from an open-label, multicenter, first-in-human phase I dose-escalation trial of ivuxolimab. Adults with locally advanced or metastatic melanoma, renal cell, hepatocellular, or head and neck squamous cell carcinoma were enrolled in the trial. Before TCR sequencing, CD4+ T cells and CD8+ T cells were sorted from peripheral blood as separate populations. The paper as a whole reports these results and caveats: The antigen specificity of the peripheral T cells that underwent clonal expansion was not determined. On average, CD8+ T cells showed more expanded clones than CD4+ T cells after ivuxolimab. In the 0.1-3.0 mg/kg groups, partial responders were among the patients with the lowest normalized peripheral clonal expansion, particularly in CD8+ T cells. At doses of 0.1 to 3.0 mg/kg, clonal expansion of both CD4+ and CD8+ T cells in blood was seen between baseline and week 6. Low levels of normalized T-cell clonal expansion were also seen in some patients who did not respond.

Genomic DNA was extracted from sorted cells for sequencing of the TCRbeta CDR3 region. The immunoSEQ Assay was used to sequence the TCRbeta CDR3 regions. Held by TCRdb, this immuneACCESS table contains in-frame sequences only and omits some clones. Under half of the omission traces to an unresolved V gene where checked; the cause of the rest is unknown. This sample holds 65,000 to 100,000 clones; 88% were observed only once. The top ten clones comprise about 0.76% of the sample. Sequences MDHEN (CDR1) and SYDVKM (CDR2) are obtained from the germline V gene. The V and J ends are trimmed by 3 bases and 0 bases, leaving 2 bases between them. From the cysteine through the phenylalanine, the CDR3 covers 12 amino acids. Left in the record is the CDR3 DNA by itself, 36 bases read in frame from the first base. For this clone: The antigen it recognizes is unknown. Base quality data are lacking; no much larger clone is found one base away.

The TCR sequence derives from an adult with an advanced solid tumor such as melanoma, head and neck, liver or kidney cancer. The rearranged chain carries TRBV28 and TRBJ1-1; confidence is insufficient to name the D gene. Source: CD4+ or CD8+ T cells sorted from blood, taken in a trial of the OX40 agonist ivuxolimab. The CDR3 region: CASSLMNTEAFF. The nucleotides read TGTGCCAGCAGTTTGATGAACACTGAAGCTTTCTTT. The CDR3 plus the reference TRBV28 and TRBJ1-1 genes for the other parts give the full variable domain: DVKVTQSSRYLVKRTGEKVFLECVQDMDHENMFWYRQDPGLGLRLIYFSYDVKMKEKGDIPEGYSVSREKKERFSLILESASTNQTSMYLCASSLMNTEAFFGQGTRLTVV.